The T cell receptor beta chain described here comes from a study of post-analysis software for immune sequencing data. Study overall: Multiple sclerosis in the patients followed relapsing-remitting, secondary progressive and progressive-relapsing courses.

V was trimmed by 8 bases and J by 13 bases, leaving 21 bases between them. The CDR3 sequence is 13 residues long. The germline V gene encodes CDR1 MNHNY and CDR2 SVGAGI (reference sequence). Unique molecular identifiers featured in each of the TCR beta cDNA libraries. TCRdb re-analysed the PCR reads in MiXCR, keeping a single row per CDR3 protein. The sample has about 570,000 distinct CDR3 sequences, 30% to 40% seen once. As to this clonotype: Its antigen is not known.

Study results and limitations: Among five TRBV segments more frequent in patients than controls were TRBV5-6, TRBV5-1 and TRBV20-1.

J is TRBJ2-1 and V is TRBV6-6; tentatively, D is TRBD2 (6 bases). The clonotype comes from a girl aged 2 to 17 with multiple sclerosis. The sequenced sample consisted of blood. Here the CDR3 reads CASALMGEETQFF. As DNA, the CDR3 is TGTGCCAGCGCCCTGATGGGGGAGGAGACCCAGTTCTTC.